This is a list of T cell receptor beta chains from one sample in a study of T-cell memory formation after mild COVID-19. A single record per CDR3 protein comes from TCRdb applying MiXCR to the 5' RACE reads. The sample lists around 430,000 distinct CDR3 sequences; 16% were seen once. Sequencing was performed on PBMCs or a T cell subset sorted from them (not recorded which). These receptors were obtained from a man between 18 and 29 years old who had mild COVID-19 (a few samples of this study predate the infection). Cell type and time point are not known. Both conserved end residues are part of each CDR3. The D gene is left open where the match is weak. A clone size is listed for some rows: how often the clone was seen (once, few, many), or a class if it is expanded.

v_call	d_call	j_call	clone_size	cdr3_aa	cdr3_nt
TRBV20-1	-	TRBJ1-3	-	CSARSAGNWDTIYF	TGCAGTGCTAGAAGCGCCGGGAATTGGGACACCATATATTTT
TRBV7-9	TRBD2	TRBJ2-1	-	CASSTGLAGGYGNEQFF	TGTGCCAGCAGCACGGGACTAGCGGGGGGCTATGGGAATGAGCAGTTCTTC
TRBV11-2	-	TRBJ2-2	few	CASRLGWSGELFF	TGTGCCAGCAGGCTCGGATGGTCCGGGGAGCTGTTTTTT
TRBV4-2	TRBD2	TRBJ2-1	-	CASSLEGTSGGEQFF	TGTGCCAGCAGCCTCGAGGGGACTAGCGGCGGTGAGCAGTTCTTC
TRBV4-3	TRBD1	TRBJ1-4	few	CASSHRTGGIANEKLFF	TGCGCCAGCAGCCACCGAACAGGGGGGATCGCTAATGAAAAACTGTTTTTT
TRBV10-2	TRBD1	TRBJ1-6	-	CASGGTGNSPLHF	TGCGCCAGCGGGGGGACAGGTAATTCACCCCTCCACTTT
TRBV3-1	-	TRBJ2-5	-	CASLQRGQETQYF	TGTGCCAGCTTGCAGAGGGGCCAAGAGACCCAGTACTTC
TRBV12-3/TRBV12-4	TRBD1	TRBJ1-2	-	CASSLTGGAGYTF	TGTGCCAGCAGTTTGACAGGGGGAGCTGGCTACACCTTC
TRBV6-2/TRBV6-3	-	TRBJ1-2	few	CASSPQGFNYGYTF	TGTGCCAGCAGTCCACAGGGTTTTAACTATGGCTACACCTTC
TRBV6-2/TRBV6-3	TRBD1	TRBJ1-2	-	CASSYSGQGDYGYTF	TGTGCCAGCAGCTACTCGGGACAGGGGGACTATGGCTACACCTTC
TRBV5-1	TRBD1	TRBJ2-3	-	CASSLAGQGPDTQYF	TGCGCCAGCAGCTTGGCCGGACAGGGGCCAGATACGCAGTATTTT
TRBV9	-	TRBJ2-5	-	CASGIGGAYAETQYF	TGTGCCAGCGGTATAGGGGGGGCCTATGCAGAGACCCAGTACTTC
TRBV7-3	TRBD1	TRBJ1-1	-	CASRERGQLNTEAFF	TGTGCCAGCAGAGAACGGGGACAGCTGAACACTGAAGCTTTCTTT
TRBV5-1	TRBD1	TRBJ1-2	few	CASSLARTGPAAQYTF	TGCGCCAGCAGCTTGGCCCGGACAGGGCCCGCGGCCCAATACACCTTC
TRBV6-5	-	TRBJ2-7	few	CAAGTHYEQYF	TGTGCCGCCGGGACCCACTACGAGCAGTACTTC
TRBV27	-	TRBJ1-6	few	CASSYSSHSSYNSPLHF	TGTGCCAGCAGTTACTCCAGCCATAGCTCCTATAATTCACCCCTCCACTTT
TRBV6-1	-	TRBJ1-1	few	CASNGPAGMAFF	TGTGCCAGCAATGGACCCGCCGGAATGGCTTTCTTT
TRBV25-1	-	TRBJ2-7	few	CASSDPNRVGEQYF	TGTGCCAGCAGTGACCCGAACAGGGTCGGCGAGCAGTACTTC
TRBV18	-	TRBJ1-1	few	CASSPSALNTEAFF	TGTGCCAGCTCACCATCGGCCCTGAACACTGAAGCTTTCTTT
TRBV5-5	TRBD2	TRBJ2-5	-	CASSPGLGPGTQYF	TGTGCCAGCAGCCCGGGACTAGGGCCTGGGACCCAGTACTTC
TRBV5-1	-	TRBJ2-7	-	CASARGAAYEQYF	TGCGCCAGCGCCCGGGGGGCCGCCTACGAGCAGTACTTC
TRBV7-3	TRBD1	TRBJ1-6	few	CASSLTGQNLNSPLHF	TGTGCCAGCAGCCTTACGGGACAGAACCTAAATTCACCCCTCCACTTT
TRBV3-2	-	TRBJ2-3	-	CASSLGLAGESTDTQYF	TGTGCCAGCAGCCTAGGACTAGCGGGGGAAAGCACAGATACGCAGTATTTT
TRBV29-1	TRBD1	TRBJ1-4	-	CSGLAGTGGEKLFF	TGCAGCGGCCTCGCCGGGACAGGGGGCGAAAAACTGTTTTTT
TRBV2	TRBD1	TRBJ1-2	-	CASSEDTGDYGYTF	TGTGCCAGCAGTGAAGACACAGGGGATTATGGCTACACCTTC
TRBV7-2	TRBD2	TRBJ2-2	once	CASSVGGLAGGTTGELFF	TGTGCCAGCAGCGTAGGGGGACTAGCGGGGGGTACCACCGGGGAGCTGTTTTTT
TRBV7-9	-	TRBJ2-7	-	CASSLSGGHSVYEQYF	TGTGCCAGCAGCTTAAGTGGGGGGCATAGTGTCTACGAGCAGTACTTC
TRBV5-1	-	TRBJ1-5	-	CASSPPPDMNSNQPQHF	TGCGCCAGCAGCCCCCCACCCGACATGAATAGCAATCAGCCCCAGCATTTT
TRBV28	-	TRBJ2-3	few	CASSYPSTGGNTQYF	TGTGCCAGCAGTTACCCCAGCACTGGCGGAAATACGCAGTATTTT
TRBV18	TRBD1	TRBJ1-1	-	CASSRSGGRNTEAFF	TGTGCCAGCTCACGGTCAGGGGGACGGAACACTGAAGCTTTCTTT
TRBV9	-	TRBJ2-5	few	CASSGEEVGAWNQETQYF	TGTGCCAGCAGCGGGGAGGAAGTCGGGGCCTGGAACCAAGAGACCCAGTACTTC
TRBV7-2	-	TRBJ1-2	-	CASSPSGLAGGYTF	TGTGCCAGCAGCCCCTCGGGCCTGGCGGGGGGCTACACCTTC
TRBV7-3	-	TRBJ2-3	-	CASSPGVFTDTQYF	TGTGCCAGCAGCCCCGGGGTGTTCACAGATACGCAGTATTTT
TRBV6-5	-	TRBJ2-3	many	CASSYSASTDTQYF	TGTGCCAGCAGTTACTCGGCTAGCACAGATACGCAGTATTTT
TRBV7-9	-	TRBJ1-2	-	CASSPETGQSLYGYTF	TGTGCCAGCAGCCCCGAAACGGGGCAGAGTCTCTATGGCTACACCTTC
TRBV5-5	-	TRBJ2-2	-	CASSPGGFPGELFF	TGTGCCAGCAGCCCTGGGGGGTTTCCCGGGGAGCTGTTTTTT